This TCR beta chain is drawn from a study of blood T cell repertoires in COVID-19. Under the authors' procedure: Quantification of nucleated cells was approximated via reference gene primer amplification. Method: immunoSEQ multiplex PCR; TCRdb's copy keeps in-frame clones and lacks some. D and trimming come from the DNA, and the V and J calls and clone size come from that table. In the table there are just under 90,000 clones, about 87% of which are singletons. The CDR3 has 16 residues. Germline V CDR1 and CDR2: SGHTA, FQGNSA. V shed 5 bases, J shed 0 bases, and the junction held 8 bases outside the gene matches.

Sequencing was done on a sample of peripheral blood. The clonotype originates from a man in his sixties with acute or convalescent COVID-19. The genes are TRBV7-2 and TRBJ1-1, with TRBD1 identical over 8 bases. The CDR3 here is CASSRRDRYLNTEAFF. For the CDR3, the DNA is TGTGCCAGCAGCCGCCGGGACAGGTATCTGAACACTGAAGCTTTCTTT.